The 17 T cell receptor beta chains in this list originate from one sample, sequenced in a study of beta chain features in type 1 diabetes. Findings of the study overall: Shortening of TCRB CDR3s, moderate but significant, appeared in all four CD4+ subsets of Type 1 diabetes patients.

No antigen is known for these receptors. All of the isolated RNA was reverse transcribed, so expressed TCRB transcripts were sequenced. Libraries were prepared by immunoSEQ multiplex PCR; TCRdb keeps only in-frame clonotypes and omits some of them. The data hold some 290,000 clones, with more than 13% observed a single time. The sequencing input was naive CD4+ T cells from blood. These receptors all come from a man aged 25-45 years with type 1 diabetes.

This clone was counted between two and nine times. The CDR3 loop reads CSVTGQLTDTQYF. The DNA of the CDR3 is TGCAGCGTTACTGGACAGCTCACAGATACGCAGTATTTT. V is TRBV29-1 and J is TRBJ2-3; D perhaps matches TRBD1 (6 bases). V gave up 5 bases and J gave up 2 bases, with 11 bases separating them. CDR1 and CDR2 from the germline V gene are SQVTM and ANQGSEA. The CDR3 contains 13 residues.

This clone was counted a few times. The chain recombines TRBV7-9 with TRBJ2-5; maybe TRBD2 (6 bases). This CDR3 is built from 13 residues. The germline V gene encodes CDR1 SEHNR and CDR2 FQNEAQ (reference sequence). The V and J ends lost 7 bases and 5 bases respectively, with 14 bases between them. CDR3 sequence (DNA): TGTGCCAGCATCGAGGCGGGAAGGGAGACCCAGTACTTC. This gives the protein CASIEAGRETQYF.

This rearrangement joins TRBV5-4 to TRBJ2-2; unclear D gene. The germline V and J ends were trimmed by 0 bases and 1 base, with 7 bases remaining between them. The CDR3 is 15 amino acids. Germline V lookup: CDR1 SGHNT, CDR2 YYREEE (reference sequence). The CDR3 bases are TGTGCCAGCAGCTTGGACAGCCAGAACACCGGGGAGCTGTTTTTT. Translated: CASSLDSQNTGELFF. The full variable domain, its missing parts supplied by reference TRBV5-4 and TRBJ2-2, is ETGVTQSPTHLIKTRGQQVTLRCSSQSGHNTVSWYQQALGQGPQFIFQYYREEENGRGNFPPRFSGLQFPNYSSELNVNALELDDSALYLCASSLDSQNTGELFFGEGSRLTVL.

This clone came up a few times. The chain links TRBV9 to TRBJ1-1; no clear D. V lost 3 bases and J lost 5, with 17 bases in between. In germline, CDR1 is SGDLS, CDR2 YYNGEE. The CDR3 extends over 15 amino acids. Written as DNA, the CDR3 is TGTGCCAGCAGCGGCCCAGCCCCAACGGGAACTGAAGCTTTCTTT. Translated: CASSGPAPTGTEAFF.

This chain joins TRBV29-1 and TRBJ1-1, with a possible D match to TRBD1 (5 bases). Trimming took 5 bases from V and 3 from J, leaving 22 bases between them. This CDR3 has 16 residues. Germline V gives CDR1 SQVTM, CDR2 ANQGSEA. For the CDR3, the DNA is TGCAGCGTTCAAATTCTATGGACGGCGGGGGACACTGAAGCTTTCTTT. Protein sequence: CSVQILWTAGDTEAFF.

This clone has more than one count but fewer than ten. The chain couples TRBV28 to TRBJ2-3; TRBD2 might be the D (5 bases). The germline CDR1 and CDR2 sequences are MDHEN and SYDVKM. The CDR3 has 14 amino acids. Trimming stripped 11 bases from V and 3 bases from J, with 18 bases between. The CDR3 coding sequence is TGTGCCGGAAGGAGGAGGTGGGGAACAGATACGCAGTATTTT. It yields the protein CAGRRRWGTDTQYF.

This clone has only a few counts. The chain has TRBV9 and TRBJ1-2; D is possibly TRBD1 (5 bases). The CDR3 spans 14 residues. From germline, CDR1 is SGDLS and CDR2 YYNGEE. V was shortened by 0 bases and J by 4 bases, with 10 bases between the two germline ends. CDR3 region: CASSVEGYSYGYTF. The CDR3 DNA reads as TGTGCCAGCAGCGTAGAGGGGTATTCCTATGGCTACACCTTC.

This clone was seen only a few times. The rearrangement joins TRBV30 to TRBJ2-2; D might be TRBD2 (5 bases). The CDR3 length is 15 residues. Germline values: CDR1 GTSNPN, CDR2 SVGIG (reference sequence). Trimming stripped 2 bases from V and 4 bases from J, with 14 bases between. CDR3 nucleotides: TGTGCCTGGAGTTTACGACTAATCGGCACCGGGGAGCTGTTTTTT. Translation: CAWSLRLIGTGELFF.

This clone has more than one count but fewer than ten. This sequence joins TRBV5-1 and TRBJ1-1; D unclear. Germline loops: CDR1 SGHRS, CDR2 YFSETQ. This CDR3 is built from 12 residues. The V and J ends lost 0 bases and 8 bases respectively, with 8 bases between them. The CDR3 loop reads CASSLETGEAFF. In DNA, the CDR3 is TGCGCCAGCAGCTTGGAGACGGGAGAAGCTTTCTTT.

This chain joins TRBV5-4 and TRBJ2-2; TRBD1 matches 7 bases. CDR1 is SGHNT, CDR2 YYREEE, per germline (reference sequence). The V segment lost 4 bases and the J segment 4 bases; nucleotides outside the gene matches: 7. This CDR3 comprises 15 residues. CDR3 DNA sequence: TGTGCCAGCAGCGTGGGACAGACTTTCACCGGGGAGCTGTTTTTT. Amino acid sequence: CASSVGQTFTGELFF.

The V call is TRBV7-8, the J call TRBJ2-2; 7 nucleotides agree with TRBD2. The CDR3 runs 17 residues. V lost 4 bases and J lost 4; bases outside the gene matches: 12. Germline loops: CDR1 SGHVS, CDR2 FQNEAQ. The CDR3 sequence is CASSYPRRASGTGELFF. For the CDR3, the DNA is TGTGCCAGCAGCTACCCTAGGAGGGCTAGCGGCACCGGGGAGCTGTTTTTT.

This clone showed up many times. The J gene is TRBJ2-3, the V gene TRBV29-1, with D possibly being TRBD2 (6 bases). Germline V gives CDR1 SQVTM, CDR2 ANQGSEA. This CDR3 spans 11 amino acids. Trimming took 7 bases from V and 6 from J, leaving 11 bases between them. CDR3 sequence reads: CSARRADTQYF. The CDR3 DNA follows: TGCAGCGCCAGGAGGGCGGATACGCAGTATTTT.

This clone was counted only a few times. The chain couples TRBV6-1 to TRBJ2-3, with 10 bases lining up with TRBD2. J gave up 4 bases and V 7 bases, and 5 bases lay outside the gene matches. CDR1 is MNHNS and CDR2 is SASEGT in the germline V gene. This CDR3 is built from 14 residues. As DNA, the CDR3 is TGTGCCAGCATCTCAGCGGGAGGGCCAGATACGCAGTATTTT. Protein sequence: CASISAGGPDTQYF.

This clone was seen ten or more times. Other DNA sequences within the sample encode an identical CDR3. V is TRBV7-9 and J is TRBJ2-3; 10 nucleotides align to TRBD2. The ends lost 2 bases at V and 3 bases at J; junction bases unmatched: 2. The CDR3 extends over 15 amino acids. In germline, CDR1 is SEHNR, CDR2 FQNEAQ (reference sequence). This chain's CDR3 is CASSLPSGSTDTQYF. CDR3 nucleotides: TGTGCCAGCAGCTTACCTAGCGGGAGTACAGATACGCAGTATTTT.

The rearrangement links TRBV5-1 to TRBJ2-1, with 9 bases matching TRBD2. The V segment lost 6 bases and the J segment 8 bases; nucleotides outside the gene matches: 9. The CDR3 loop spans 14 amino acids. Germline assignment: CDR1 SGHRS and CDR2 YFSETQ. The chain's CDR3 is CASKDPSGMYEQFF. Here the CDR3 DNA reads TGCGCCAGCAAGGATCCTAGCGGGATGTATGAGCAGTTCTTC.

The rearrangement uses TRBV5-4 and TRBJ2-3, with TRBD2 matching over 13 bases. V lost 0 bases to trimming and J lost 5 bases; unmatched junction nucleotides: 0. This CDR3 has 15 amino acids. The germline CDR1 and CDR2 sequences are SGHNT and YYREEE (reference sequence). The chain's CDR3 is CASSLGTSGGDTQYF. The CDR3 DNA reads as TGTGCCAGCAGCTTGGGGACTAGCGGGGGAGATACGCAGTATTTT.

A few counts support this clone. The chain has TRBV5-4 and TRBJ2-1, with D tentatively TRBD2 (5 bases). CDR1 is SGHNT and CDR2 is YYREEE in the germline V gene (reference sequence). The germline V and J ends were trimmed by 4 bases and 3 bases, with 8 bases remaining between them. The CDR3 is made up of 13 amino acids. The CDR3 spells CASSHTSYNEQFF. CDR3 sequence (DNA): TGTGCCAGCAGCCACACTAGCTACAATGAGCAGTTCTTC.